Each of the 21 T cell receptor beta chains below was sequenced from the same sample in a study of blood T cell repertoires in COVID-19. Sequencing was performed with immunoSEQ multiplex PCR; in TCRdb, only in-frame clones are kept and a portion is missing. The sample contains around 340,000 clones, more than 70% of which appear only once. The source material was peripheral blood. The receptor source for this set is a young man with active or convalescent COVID-19.

V is TRBV7-2 and J is TRBJ1-6; D is possibly TRBD1 (5 bases). Per the germline V gene, CDR1 is SGHTA and CDR2 is FQGNSA. The V and J ends lost 5 bases and 7 bases respectively, with 9 bases between them. This CDR3 is built from 13 residues. The CDR3 sequence: CASSQGRNSPLHF. Written as DNA, the CDR3 is TGTGCCAGCAGCCAGGGTCGGAATTCACCCCTCCACTTT. Variable domain in full (rest from reference TRBV7-2 and TRBJ1-6): GAGVSQSPSNKVTEKGKDVELRCDPISGHTALYWYRQSLGQGLEFLIYFQGNSAPDKSGLPSDRFSAERTGGSVSTLTIQRTQQEDSAVYLCASSQGRNSPLHFGNGTRLTVT.

The CDR3 nucleotides read TGTGCCAGCAGCTGGGACAGGGTCACCGGGGAGCTGTTTTTT. Its translation is CASSWDRVTGELFF. This chain links TRBV7-7 with TRBJ2-2; 9 nucleotides agree with TRBD1. The germline CDR1 and CDR2 sequences are SSHAT and FNYEAQ (reference sequence). Trimming took 4 bases from V and 4 from J; bases not matched to a gene: 1. The CDR3 is 14 amino acids.

This chain links TRBV3-1 (or the pseudogene TRBV3-2) with TRBJ2-1, with TRBD2 identical over 11 bases. Germline values: CDR1 LGHDT, CDR2 YNNKEL (reference sequence). V lost 4 bases and J lost 5; bases outside the gene matches: 10. CDR3 length: 17 residues. The CDR3 coding sequence is TGTGCCAGCAGCCCACTAGCGGGGGCGGATCTTGACAATGAGCAGTTCTTC. This encodes CASSPLAGADLDNEQFF.

This sequence joins TRBV3-1 (or the pseudogene TRBV3-2) and TRBJ2-3; 8 positions match TRBD1. This CDR3 has 14 amino acids. V lost 4 bases to trimming and J lost 1 base; unmatched junction nucleotides: 1. The germline CDR1 and CDR2 sequences are LGHDT and YNNKEL (reference sequence). The CDR3 is CASSPTGGTDTQYF. CDR3 sequence (DNA): TGTGCCAGCAGCCCGACAGGGGGCACAGATACGCAGTATTTT.

This sequence joins TRBV11-3 and TRBJ2-7; D perhaps matches TRBD1 (6 bases). Per germline, CDR1 SGHNT and CDR2 YENEEA. The CDR3 covers 13 residues. V was pared by 5 bases and J by 1 base, with 9 bases between. CDR3 nucleotide sequence: TGTGCCAGCAGCCCAGGGACATCCTACGAGCAGTACTTC. Its translation is CASSPGTSYEQYF.

The chain carries TRBV18 and TRBJ2-7; TRBD1 matches at 8 bases. Germline CDR1 and CDR2: KGHSH and LQKENI. This CDR3 is built from 17 residues. Trimming cost V 4 bases and J 3 bases; bases outside gene matches: 14. The CDR3 bases are TGTGCCAGCTCACACGATACGACAGGGGTCTCCTTCTACGAGCAGTACTTC. This codes for CASSHDTTGVSFYEQYF.

In this sample, this clone turned up a few times. V and J are TRBV5-1 and TRBJ2-1; D gene unclear. Trimming took 6 bases from V and 5 from J, leaving 18 bases between them. The CDR3 length is 15 residues. In germline, CDR1 is SGHRS, CDR2 YFSETQ. In DNA, the CDR3 is TGCGCCAGCAAAGATAGCCGTGGAGCGAACAATGAGCAGTTCTTC. Protein: CASKDSRGANNEQFF.

In this sample, this clone turned up once. The V gene is TRBV6-5, the J gene TRBJ1-4; 7 positions match TRBD1. Germline CDR1 is MNHEY and CDR2 is SVGAGI. The trim removed 0 bases at V and 7 bases at J, leaving 5 bases unmatched. This CDR3 has 15 residues. The CDR3 DNA reads as TGTGCCAGCAGTTACTCCCCAGGGGGACGTGAAAAACTGTTTTTT. Its translation: CASSYSPGGREKLFF.

The V gene is TRBV5-8, the J gene TRBJ2-3, with TRBD2 matching over 14 bases. The V segment lost 4 bases and the J segment 2 bases; nucleotides outside the gene matches: 3. This CDR3 comprises 16 residues. Looked up from germline, CDR1 is SGHTS and CDR2 is YDEGEE. The CDR3 spells CASSQGLAGVTDTQYF. The CDR3, as DNA: TGTGCCAGCAGCCAGGGACTAGCGGGGGTCACAGATACGCAGTATTTT.

In its sample, this clone was seen once. This chain uses TRBV19 with TRBJ2-7, with TRBD1 identical over 10 bases. The CDR3 has 16 amino acids. Germline lookup yields CDR1 LNHDA and CDR2 SQIVND (reference sequence). The J segment lost 3 bases and the V segment lost 3 bases, leaving 8 bases of the junction unmatched. The CDR3 DNA sequence: TGTGCCAGTAGTATGAGCCGGGACAGGGGAGACTACGAGCAGTACTTC. It codes for CASSMSRDRGDYEQYF.

The chain is built from TRBV6-5 and TRBJ1-1; the D gene is possibly TRBD1 (5 bases). V lost 0 bases and J 0 bases, leaving 11 bases between the germline ends. Per germline, CDR1 MNHEY and CDR2 SVGAGI. CDR3 size: 16 residues. The CDR3 DNA is TGTGCCAGCAGTTACTCTCGTCGGGACTTGAACACTGAAGCTTTCTTT. Protein product: CASSYSRRDLNTEAFF.

This clone occurred once. The chain links TRBV5-1 to TRBJ2-1, with TRBD2 matching over 7 bases. The CDR3 totals 16 residues. The trim removed 0 bases at V and 1 base at J, leaving 4 bases unmatched. The germline V gene encodes CDR1 SGHRS and CDR2 YFSETQ. In DNA, the CDR3 is TGCGCCAGCAGCTTGGGCGGGGGAGGGTCCTACAATGAGCAGTTCTTC. It is translated as CASSLGGGGSYNEQFF.

The genes are TRBV6-1 and TRBJ2-2; D ambiguous. V was cut by 2 bases and J by 7 bases, with 11 bases left in between. The CDR3 is 14 amino acids. CDR1 and CDR2 from the germline V gene are MNHNS and SASEGT. The CDR3 DNA follows: TGTGCCAGCAGTGAACCCAACCTAGGCGGGGAGCTGTTTTTT. This encodes CASSEPNLGGELFF.

Only one count was recorded for this clone. The chain recombines TRBV7-9 with TRBJ2-1, with TRBD2 identical over 8 bases. Germline CDR1 reads SEHNR; CDR2 reads FQNEAQ (reference sequence). The junction had 3 bases not matched to a gene; V was cut back by 4 bases and J by 1 base. There are 15 residues in the CDR3. This CDR3 reads CASSSSGRSYNEQFF. The CDR3 nucleotides read TGTGCCAGCAGCTCAAGCGGGAGATCCTACAATGAGCAGTTCTTC.

The V gene is TRBV2, the J gene TRBJ1-5; the D is unclear. V gave up 8 bases and J gave up 1 base, with 9 bases separating them. From germline, CDR1 is SNHLY and CDR2 FYNNEI. The CDR3 contains 13 residues. CDR3 amino acids: CASGMGSNQPQHF. DNA of the CDR3: TGTGCCAGCGGAATGGGCAGCAATCAGCCCCAGCATTTT.

The chain recombines TRBV6-1 with TRBJ1-1; 7 bases match TRBD1. Trimming took 3 bases from V and 3 from J; bases not matched to a gene: 1. This CDR3 has 13 amino acids. Germline V CDR1 and CDR2: MNHNS, SASEGT. CDR3 amino acids: CASSDTGDTEAFF. The DNA for the CDR3 is TGTGCCAGCAGTGATACAGGGGACACTGAAGCTTTCTTT.

The chain couples TRBV7-9 to TRBJ1-1; 11 positions match TRBD1. V lost 7 bases and J lost 4; bases outside the gene matches: 5. Germline values: CDR1 SEHNR, CDR2 FQNEAQ (reference sequence). This CDR3 region has 14 residues. In DNA, the CDR3 is TGTGCCAGCACCACGGGGACAGGGGGCACTGAAGCTTTCTTT. It codes for CASTTGTGGTEAFF.

The V gene is TRBV19, the J gene TRBJ1-5; weak D call: TRBD1 (5 bases). The CDR3 is 16 residues long. CDR1 LNHDA and CDR2 SQIVND come from the germline V gene (reference sequence). Trimming removed 3 bases at V and 0 bases at J, with 12 bases between. The CDR3 here is CASSMTAVNSNQPQHF. The CDR3 coding sequence is TGTGCCAGTAGTATGACAGCCGTAAATAGCAATCAGCCCCAGCATTTT.

The CDR3 spells CASSQGRTTGEAEKLFF. CDR3 sequence (DNA): TGCGCCAGCAGCCAAGGCCGAACGACAGGGGAAGCCGAAAAACTGTTTTTT. The chain recombines TRBV4-3 with TRBJ1-4; 8 positions agree with TRBD1. Germline CDR1 LGHNA, CDR2 YSLEER. The CDR3 runs to 17 residues. V dropped 1 base and J dropped 8; count of bases not matched to a gene: 12.

This clone was observed once. The rearrangement joins TRBV19 to TRBJ2-5; the match to TRBD2 covers 10 bases. Germline lookup yields CDR1 LNHDA and CDR2 SQIVND (reference sequence). CDR3 size: 17 residues. After removal of 0 bases from V and 5 bases from J, the junction contained 9 bases not matched to a gene. This CDR3 reads CASSIDRPSGGGETQYF. The CDR3 DNA follows: TGTGCCAGTAGTATAGATCGGCCTAGCGGGGGAGGGGAGACCCAGTACTTC.

The chain joins TRBV28 to TRBJ1-5; no clear D. The CDR3 length is 15 residues. Deletions cut 8 bases from V and 11 bases from J, with 25 bases between. Germline V gives CDR1 MDHEN, CDR2 SYDVKM. The DNA for the CDR3 is TGTGCCAGCGACTCGGAGGGTCAGCCCTGGATTGCCCAGCATTTT. It specifies CASDSEGQPWIAQHF.